The TCR beta chain described here comes from a study of shared clonotypes between healthy human individuals. This clone was recorded once. Its antigen is as yet unknown. Study-wide results and limits: About 5% was the fraction of naive CD4 clonotypes found shared across a handful of donors.

Replicate PCRs for sorted subsets used roughly 200 ng DNA; this equaled 30,000 to 35,000 T cell genomes. In the authors' methods: There were no quality scores in the junction-only immunoSEQ sequences, so filtering differed. TCRdb keeps only in-frame clones here, not all; method: immunoSEQ multiplex PCR. V and J calls and clone size are as listed in that table; D and trimming were resolved from the DNA. The sample contains approximately 2.5 million clones, around nine tenths of which appear only once. The donors were all Caucasian adults (living in Nashville, Tennessee). This CDR3 has 12 residues. Looked up from germline, CDR1 is SNHLY and CDR2 is FYNNEI. V gave up 0 bases and J gave up 10 bases, with 7 bases separating them.

The clonotype comes from a young man in good health. The sequenced material came from naive CD4+ T cells sorted from blood. Subset described: CD45RA+ positively selected. The rearrangement joins TRBV2 to TRBJ2-1, with D hard to call. The CDR3 sequence is CASSEAGWEQFF. The CDR3 nucleotides read TGTGCCAGCAGTGAAGCAGGGTGGGAGCAGTTCTTC. Based on the CDR3 plus reference TRBV2 and TRBJ2-1, the full variable domain is EPEVTQTPSHQVTQMGQEVILRCVPISNHLYFYWYRQILGQKVEFLVSFYNNEISEKSEIFDDQFSVERPDGSNFTLKIRSTKLEDSAMYFCASSEAGWEQFFGPGTRLTVL.